This T cell receptor beta chain was recorded in a study of T cells in Graves' hyperthyroidism and ophthalmopathy. Study findings and constraints: Ophthalmopathy was predicted by the model a median of about 6.5 months ahead of onset.

The CDR3 extends over 13 amino acids. The germline CDR1 and CDR2 sequences are MNHNS and SASEGT. V was clipped by 8 bases and J by 1 base, with 11 bases between them. Amplified TCR beta CDR3 regions derived from RNA transcripts. With the HTBI primer set, the TCR CDR3 went through a first round of RT-PCR. One entry per CDR3 protein, called by TCRdb with MiXCR from the multiplex PCR reads. The data hold 560,000 or so distinct CDR3 sequences, with 20% observed a single time. This clonotype was picked up a small number of times. What it binds is not known. This rearrangement joins TRBV6-1 to TRBJ1-1, with a weak D call TRBD1 (5 bases). The sequence was obtained from a man aged 40-55 years with Graves' ophthalmopathy. Sequenced sample: blood. The CDR3 here is CASGLQENTEAFF. The CDR3 DNA sequence: TGTGCCAGCGGACTACAGGAGAACACTGAAGCTTTCTTT.